The clone carrying this T cell receptor (beta chain) was recorded at least ten times. Its specificity is unknown. TCR beta CDR3 regions were amplified from RNA. Using the HTBI primer set, a first-round RT-PCR was run on the TCR CDR3. TCRdb called the multiplex PCR reads again in MiXCR, with one record for every CDR3 protein. In the table there are around 240,000 distinct CDR3 sequences, 16% of which are singletons. The study based diagnoses on clinical symptoms, serum thyroxine and TRAb, thyroid ultrasound and orbital computed tomography. The germline V gene has CDR1 KGHSH and CDR2 LQKENI. The V end lost 5 bases, the J end lost 2 bases, and 17 bases lay between the germline ends. The CDR3 contains 16 residues. These data belong to a study of T cells in Graves' hyperthyroidism and ophthalmopathy. Study-wide context: Peripheral blood collection took place at initial diagnosis, before any treatment. Overall study findings and caveats: Ophthalmopathy stood apart from stable hyperthyroidism in a 13 V-J model. Model output signaled ophthalmopathy a median about 6.3 months ahead of onset.

The clonotype originates from a woman aged 18-29 years with Graves' ophthalmopathy. The rearrangement uses TRBV18 and TRBJ2-3; no firm D call. Input material: blood. The CDR3 here is CASSSFWTQTTDTQYF. The CDR3, as DNA: TGTGCCAGCTCATCATTCTGGACCCAAACCACAGATACGCAGTATTTT.